The 30 T cell receptor beta chains in this list originate from one sample, sequenced in a study of cytomegalovirus exposure and HLA in healthy donors (dated by TCRdb to the late 2010s). Library method: the immunoSEQ multiplex PCR assay. For the multiplex PCR, a mixture combining 60 forward primers for TCR Vbeta segments and 13 reverse primers for TCR Jbeta segments was used. This immuneACCESS table, as held by TCRdb, lists in-frame sequences with V and J called but not all clones. Of the missing ones, under half trace to an unresolved V gene in checked studies; the others have no known cause. In this sample the table shows around 200,000 clones, about 80% of which occur a single time. The leading ten clones occupy under 2% of the sample. Sequencing was performed on PBMCs. The receptors were gathered from a man aged 18 to 29 in good health and CMV-seronegative.

The chain has TRBV27 and TRBJ2-1, with TRBD2 identical over 8 bases. Germline V gives CDR1 MNHEY, CDR2 SMNVEV (reference sequence). V was pared by 3 bases and J by 7 bases, with 8 bases of the junction left unmatched. The CDR3 length is 15 residues. The CDR3 DNA is TGTGCCAGCAGTTTCCCGGGAGGGGTTATAAATGAGCAGTTCTTC. Residues: CASSFPGGVINEQFF.

V is TRBV28 and J is TRBJ2-7, with a possible D match to TRBD2 (5 bases). This CDR3 is 14 amino acids long. The V gene lost 1 base and the J gene lost 3 bases, with 10 bases spanning the gap. Per germline, CDR1 MDHEN and CDR2 SYDVKM. The CDR3 nucleotides read TGTGCCAGCAGTTTATCTGGGGAGCTCTACGAGCAGTACTTC. It encodes CASSLSGELYEQYF.

This clone was detected once. The CDR3 is CASSLGYSYNEQFF. As DNA, the CDR3 is TGTGCCAGCAGTCTAGGATACTCCTACAATGAGCAGTTCTTC. The chain employs TRBV7-2 and TRBJ2-1; D is undetermined. Germline CDR1 and CDR2: SGHTA and FQGNSA. Trimming shortened V by 6 bases and J by 0 bases, and 9 bases separated the two germline ends. The CDR3 totals 14 residues.

The chain links TRBV6-5 to TRBJ1-5, with D possibly TRBD1 on 6 matching bases. Germline lookup yields CDR1 MNHEY and CDR2 SVGAGI. V was shortened by 5 bases and J by 6 bases, with 17 bases between the two germline ends. The CDR3 extends over 15 amino acids. In nucleotides, the CDR3 is TGTGCCAGCAGTGCACAGGGATCCCTAGGTCAGCCCCAGCATTTT. Translated, it gives CASSAQGSLGQPQHF.

The chain recombines TRBV7-3 with TRBJ2-7; no clear D gene. The V gene lost 2 bases and the J gene lost 1 base, with 12 bases spanning the gap. Germline CDR1 reads SGHTA; CDR2 reads FQGTGA. The CDR3 has 15 amino acids. The CDR3 is CASSLGQAGSYEQYF. CDR3 DNA: TGTGCCAGCAGCTTAGGGCAGGCTGGTTCCTACGAGCAGTACTTC.

This chain links TRBV27 with TRBJ2-6; tentatively, D is TRBD1 (6 bases). Trimming left V 4 bases short and J 1 base short, with 17 bases between. Germline assignment: CDR1 MNHEY and CDR2 SMNVEV (reference sequence). This CDR3 spans 18 amino acids. The CDR3 bases are TGTGCCAGCAGTTCCCTACAGGGATTGATGTCTGGGGCCAACGTCCTGACTTTC. This gives the protein CASSSLQGLMSGANVLTF.

J is TRBJ1-2 and V is TRBV7-9, with D perhaps matching TRBD1 (5 bases). CDR3 length: 17 residues. Germline V gives CDR1 SEHNR, CDR2 FQNEAQ (reference sequence). The V end lost 10 bases, the J end lost 4 bases, and 28 bases lay between the germline ends. The CDR3 region has the DNA TGTGCCACCCAGCTTCAGGTGGAGGAGGGGACCCCCTATGGCTACACCTTC. Its translation: CATQLQVEEGTPYGYTF.

The V and J genes are TRBV7-9 and TRBJ2-1; possible D gene TRBD2, 6 bases. Germline-derived CDR1 and CDR2 are SEHNR and FQNEAQ (reference sequence). The CDR3 consists of 16 residues. Between the trimmed V and J ends, which lost 1 base and 0 bases, there was a span of 10 bases. The CDR3 region is CASSLVRGPSYNEQFF. CDR3 bases: TGTGCCAGCAGCTTAGTGCGGGGACCCTCCTACAATGAGCAGTTCTTC.

This clone has more than one count but fewer than ten. A read error may produce the germline difference seen at one junction end. The rearrangement joins TRBV15 to TRBJ1-5; 8 positions agree with TRBD1. The CDR3 totals 15 residues. The germline gives CDR1 LNHNV, CDR2 YYDKDF (reference sequence). DNA for the CDR3: TGTGCCACCAGCAGACCAGGACAGGGCAACCAGCCCCAGCATTTT. Translating it yields CATSRPGQGNQPQHF.

This clone appeared a single time. For the CDR3, the DNA is TGTGCCATCAGCGGACTAGCGGGGGACAACACAGATACGCAGTATTTT. Amino acid sequence: CAISGLAGDNTDTQYF. The chain is built from TRBV10-3 and TRBJ2-3; 13 nucleotides agree with TRBD2. Trimming at V came to 6 bases and at J to 2 bases, leaving 5 bases not matched to a gene. The germline CDR1 and CDR2 sequences are ENHRY and SYGVKD. The CDR3 spans 16 residues.

This chain connects TRBV7-9 to TRBJ2-7; 9 nucleotides align to TRBD1. The germline gives CDR1 SEHNR, CDR2 FQNEAQ (reference sequence). This CDR3 region has 15 residues. V shed 5 bases, J shed 3 bases, and the junction held 8 bases outside the gene matches. The CDR3 sequence: CASSPGQGRDYEQYF. The CDR3, as DNA: TGTGCCAGCAGCCCAGGACAGGGGCGCGACTACGAGCAGTACTTC.

The chain combines TRBV27 with TRBJ1-4; 7 bases line up with TRBD1. V shed 6 bases and J 4 bases; nucleotides not matched to a gene: 11. CDR3 length equals 16 residues. Germline V gene sequence: CDR1 MNHEY, CDR2 SMNVEV (reference sequence). The CDR3 here is CASRLNRGLDNEKLFF. The DNA for the CDR3 is TGTGCCAGCAGACTCAATAGGGGGCTTGATAATGAAAAACTGTTTTTT.

The genes are TRBV29-1 and TRBJ1-1, with 8 bases lining up with TRBD1. J lost 4 bases, V lost 5 bases, and 3 bases had no gene match. Germline-derived CDR1 and CDR2 are SQVTM and ANQGSEA. The CDR3 has 12 residues. The CDR3 bases are TGCAGCGTTAAAACAGGGGGCACTGAAGCTTTCTTT. Translating it yields CSVKTGGTEAFF. The variable domain in full, with the rest retrieved from reference TRBV29-1 and TRBJ1-1, is SAVISQKPSRDICQRGTSLTIQCQVDSQVTMMFWYRQQPGQSLTLIATANQGSEATYESGFVIDKFPISRPNLTFSTLTVSNMSPEDSSIYLCSVKTGGTEAFFGQGTRLTVV.

The genes are TRBV7-2 and TRBJ2-1, with 7 bases matching TRBD2. There are 16 residues in the CDR3. Per the germline V gene, CDR1 is SGHTA and CDR2 is FQGNSA. Germline trimming cut 3 bases from V and 2 bases from J; bases unmatched to any gene: 7. The CDR3, as DNA: TGTGCCAGCAGCTTCCCCCGGGAGGACCCCTACAATGAGCAGTTCTTC. This translates into CASSFPREDPYNEQFF. The full variable domain, with the rest looked up from reference TRBV7-2 and TRBJ2-1, is GAGVSQSPSNKVTEKGKDVELRCDPISGHTALYWYRQSLGQGLEFLIYFQGNSAPDKSGLPSDRFSAERTGGSVSTLTIQRTQQEDSAVYLCASSFPREDPYNEQFFGPGTRLTVL.

The chain couples TRBV6-5 to TRBJ2-2, with D possibly being TRBD2 (6 bases). The CDR3 spans 14 residues. V lost 8 bases and J lost 0, with 10 bases in between. The germline gives CDR1 MNHEY, CDR2 SVGAGI. Here the CDR3 reads CASVAGPNTGELFF. DNA for the CDR3: TGTGCCAGCGTGGCGGGGCCGAACACCGGGGAGCTGTTTTTT.

V usage is TRBV2 and J usage is TRBJ2-7; D gene ambiguous. Trimming left V 3 bases short and J 2 bases short, with 11 bases between. The germline CDR1 and CDR2 sequences are SNHLY and FYNNEI. This CDR3 has 14 residues. The chain's CDR3 is CASSESDSTYEQYF. As DNA, the CDR3 is TGTGCCAGCAGTGAGAGCGACTCCACCTACGAGCAGTACTTC.

In this sample, this clone turned up a few times. The CDR3 loop reads CASSPRTSNQPQHF. In DNA, the CDR3 is TGTGCCAGCAGCCCGAGAACTAGCAATCAGCCCCAGCATTTT. The V call is TRBV6-1, the J call TRBJ1-5; D gene ambiguous. The ends were cut back, 6 bases at V and 0 bases at J, with 9 bases in the middle. In germline, CDR1 is MNHNS, CDR2 SASEGT. The CDR3 runs 14 residues.

The count of this clone is one. The CDR3 sequence is CASSLRTTGVRLRGKETQYF. As DNA, the CDR3 is TGTGCCAGCAGTTTAAGGACGACAGGGGTTAGGCTCCGAGGGAAAGAGACCCAGTACTTC. The V gene is TRBV27, the J gene TRBJ2-5; 8 nucleotides line up with TRBD1. The CDR3 has 20 residues. Germline V lookup: CDR1 MNHEY, CDR2 SMNVEV (reference sequence). V was pared by 2 bases and J by 3 bases, with 20 bases of the junction left unmatched.

This clone was observed once. The chain is built from TRBV11-2 and TRBJ2-1; no firm D call. V was clipped by 3 bases and J by 6 bases, with 9 bases between them. The CDR3 has 13 residues. Germline V gives CDR1 SGHAT, CDR2 FQNNGV. The CDR3 protein is CASSFEVGNEQFF. The CDR3 DNA follows: TGTGCCAGCAGCTTTGAGGTGGGCAATGAGCAGTTCTTC.

The V call is TRBV9, the J call TRBJ2-3; 7 bases align to TRBD2. Per the germline V gene, CDR1 is SGDLS and CDR2 is YYNGEE. With 3 bases clipped from V and 1 base from J, the junction kept 5 bases outside the gene matches. The CDR3 loop spans 15 amino acids. DNA of the CDR3: TGTGCCAGCAGCGCCCGGGGGGACCGCACAGATACGCAGTATTTT. Protein sequence: CASSARGDRTDTQYF. Full variable domain (outside the CDR3, taken from reference TRBV9 and TRBJ2-3): DSGVTQTPKHLITATGQRVTLRCSPRSGDLSVYWYQQSLDQGLQFLIQYYNGEERAKGNILERFSAQQFPDLHSELNLSSLELGDSALYFCASSARGDRTDTQYFGPGTRLTVL.

The chain employs TRBV4-3 and TRBJ2-1; 10 bases are a match to TRBD1. The CDR3 length is 17 residues. Germline CDR1 LGHNA, CDR2 YSLEER. V shed 0 bases and J 3 bases; nucleotides not matched to a gene: 5. CDR3 coding DNA: TGCGCCAGCAGCCAAGATCTCGGACAGGGGGTCTACAATGAGCAGTTCTTC. This gives the protein CASSQDLGQGVYNEQFF.

The chain carries TRBV19 and TRBJ2-5, with 12 bases fitting TRBD2. The germline V gene encodes CDR1 LNHDA and CDR2 SQIVND (reference sequence). The CDR3 extends over 17 amino acids. The V gene end was trimmed by 1 base and the J gene end by 5 bases; junction bases not matched to a gene: 8. CDR3 amino acids: CASSIVASGGVWETQYF. CDR3 DNA sequence: TGTGCCAGTAGTATAGTAGCTAGCGGGGGGGTTTGGGAGACCCAGTACTTC.

This sequence joins TRBV7-8 and TRBJ1-4; TRBD1 matches at 8 bases. This CDR3 has 14 residues. The junction had 6 bases not matched to a gene; V was cut back by 5 bases and J by 7 bases. From germline, CDR1 is SGHVS and CDR2 FQNEAQ. The CDR3 is CASSPTGAGEKLFF. In DNA form, the CDR3 reads TGTGCCAGCAGCCCGACAGGGGCGGGTGAAAAACTGTTTTTT.

This clone was observed a few times. The DNA of the CDR3 is TGTGCCAGCAGCCAGGCAGGGAGGTCTGAAGCTTTCTTT. It codes for CASSQAGRSEAFF. J is TRBJ1-1 and V is TRBV14, with D possibly matching TRBD1 (5 bases). V lost 3 bases and J lost 6, with 11 bases in between. The CDR3 covers 13 residues. From germline, CDR1 is SGHDN and CDR2 FVKESK.

This chain links TRBV29-1 with TRBJ2-1; possibly TRBD2 for D (5 bases). Trimming removed 4 bases at V and 8 bases at J, with 27 bases between. The CDR3 runs to 17 residues. Germline loops: CDR1 SQVTM, CDR2 ANQGSEA. The CDR3 bases are TGCAGCGTTGGTAGTGGTCTAGAGGGCCAAACCGGCTATGAGCAGTTCTTC. Its translation is CSVGSGLEGQTGYEQFF.

Only a few counts were recorded for this clone. The J gene is TRBJ1-1, the V gene TRBV7-8; D gene unclear. This CDR3 is 17 amino acids long. V was shortened by 1 base and J by 3 bases, with 18 bases between the two germline ends. The germline V gene encodes CDR1 SGHVS and CDR2 FQNEAQ. CDR3 nucleotide sequence: TGTGCCAGCAGCTTAGTCCTCTTTGGGGAGGCCGACACTGAAGCTTTCTTT. Translating it yields CASSLVLFGEADTEAFF.

V and J are TRBV11-2 and TRBJ2-7, with D possibly matching TRBD2 (5 bases). The CDR3 length is 15 residues. Trimming took 3 bases from V and 2 from J, leaving 14 bases between them. The germline CDR1 and CDR2 sequences are SGHAT and FQNNGV. The CDR3 DNA sequence: TGTGCCAGCAGCTTTACTGATAGAGCGGCCTACGAGCAGTACTTC. Protein product: CASSFTDRAAYEQYF.

V and J are TRBV28 and TRBJ1-2; 7 bases fit TRBD1. CDR1 and CDR2 from the germline V gene are MDHEN and SYDVKM. The CDR3 is 12 amino acids. The V gene end was trimmed by 9 bases and the J gene end by 4 bases; junction bases not matched to a gene: 5. DNA for the CDR3: TGTGCCAGTAACAGGGGATCCTATGGCTACACCTTC. As protein: CASNRGSYGYTF.

This chain joins TRBV11-3 and TRBJ2-1, with 13 bases aligning to TRBD2. With 3 bases clipped from V and 10 bases from J, the junction kept 9 bases outside the gene matches. The CDR3 length is 16 residues. Looked up from germline, CDR1 is SGHNT and CDR2 is YENEEA. The CDR3 DNA follows: TGTGCCAGCAGCTTGGCCGGGACTAGCGGGATAGGGGAGCAGTTCTTC. Amino acid sequence: CASSLAGTSGIGEQFF.

This chain links TRBV6-6 with TRBJ2-7; TRBD1 matches 10 bases. After removal of 5 bases from V and 4 bases from J, the junction contained 8 bases not matched to a gene. This CDR3 is 15 amino acids long. Per germline, CDR1 MNHNY and CDR2 SVGAGI (reference sequence). Here the CDR3 DNA reads TGTGCCAGCAGTCCTTTTGACAGGGGGCAGTACGAGCAGTACTTC. It yields the protein CASSPFDRGQYEQYF.